This T cell receptor (beta chain) came from a study of blood T cell repertoires in COVID-19. Some clones are missing from TCRdb's copy, which holds only in-frame ones; the method was immunoSEQ multiplex PCR. The sample carries 150,000 or so clones, about nine tenths recorded once. This CDR3 has 15 residues. V lost 6 bases and J lost 7, with 21 bases in between. Per the germline V gene, CDR1 is SGHTA and CDR2 is FQGTGA. Sequencing used peripheral blood. The chain combines TRBV7-3 with TRBJ1-2; TRBD1 might be the D (6 bases). The source is a man aged 25 to 40 with COVID-19, enrolled during active disease. CDR3 DNA sequence: TGTGCCAGCAGTTCAGGACAGAGTGGTAGAGGTGGCTACACCTTC. Its translation: CASSSGQSGRGGYTF.